This T cell receptor (beta chain) was obtained from a study of blood T cell repertoires in COVID-19. The wider study: Specimens from acute and convalescent COVID-19 originated in the United States, Italy and Spain. T cells, B-cell-depleted T cells, or PBMCs provided the cDNA or gDNA that served as material.

Authors' analysis steps: Amplified reference gene primers provided the basis for estimating nucleated cell counts. Method: immunoSEQ multiplex PCR; TCRdb's copy keeps in-frame clones and lacks some. V and J calls and clone size are those listed in that table; D and trimming were worked out from the DNA. The table includes 200,000 to 300,000 clones, 84% detected once. The CDR3 contains 14 residues. Trimming shortened V by 1 base and J by 4 bases, and 10 bases separated the two germline ends. Germline lookup yields CDR1 SGDLS and CDR2 YYNGEE. Sequenced input: peripheral blood. The chain has TRBV9 and TRBJ2-3; the D is unclear. The TCR was taken from a man aged 35-49 years who had recovered from COVID-19. CDR3 coding DNA: TGTGCCAGCAGCGTATCCGGGTCCTCAGATACGCAGTATTTT. Protein sequence: CASSVSGSSDTQYF.